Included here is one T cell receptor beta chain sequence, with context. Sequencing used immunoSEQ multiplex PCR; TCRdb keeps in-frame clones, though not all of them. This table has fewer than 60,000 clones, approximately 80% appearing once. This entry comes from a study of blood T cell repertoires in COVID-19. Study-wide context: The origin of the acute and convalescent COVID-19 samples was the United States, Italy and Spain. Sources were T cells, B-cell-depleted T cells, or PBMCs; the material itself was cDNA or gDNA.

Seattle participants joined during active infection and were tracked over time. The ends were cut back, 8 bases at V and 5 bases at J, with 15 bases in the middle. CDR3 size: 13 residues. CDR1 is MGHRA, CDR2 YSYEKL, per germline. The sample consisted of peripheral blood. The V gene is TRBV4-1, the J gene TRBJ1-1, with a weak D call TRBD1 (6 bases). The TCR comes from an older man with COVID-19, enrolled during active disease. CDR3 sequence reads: CASAPRTATEAFF. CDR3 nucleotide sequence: TGCGCCAGCGCCCCCAGGACAGCGACTGAAGCTTTCTTT.